Listed below are T cell receptor beta chains from one sample, sequenced in a study of OX40 agonist ivuxolimab in advanced cancers. Sequencing used immunoSEQ multiplex PCR; TCRdb keeps in-frame clones, though not all of them. The sample carries tens of thousands of clones, roughly 87% recorded once. The material sequenced was CD4+ or CD8+ T cells sorted from blood, taken in a trial of the OX40 agonist ivuxolimab. The receptors were sampled from an adult with an advanced solid tumor such as melanoma, head and neck, liver or kidney cancer. Both conserved end residues are trimmed from each CDR3. The order of the fields is V gene, J gene, CDR3 protein.

TRBV28	TRBJ2-1	ASSADTLYNEQF
TRBV28	TRBJ2-7	ASSSVRGSATYEQY
TRBV7-2	TRBJ2-7	ASSFTDRLSEQY
TRBV12-5	TRBJ1-5	ASGLGDRGRAQH
TRBV6-1	TRBJ2-7	ASSLERGGPYEQY
TRBV30	TRBJ1-6	AWSVPNSPLH
TRBV7-2	TRBJ2-3	ASSLGAATDTQY
TRBV4-3	TRBJ2-2	ASSQGTSGGAGGELF
TRBV2	TRBJ1-2	ANRPSADYGYT
TRBV28	TRBJ2-7	ASSLIAQGSYEQY
TRBV4-2	TRBJ2-7	ASSRNTGYDEQY
TRBV6-6	TRBJ2-1	ASHSWGANEQF
TRBV11-3	TRBJ2-1	ASSVRTSGKNEQF
TRBV11-2	TRBJ2-7	ASSLLREMAYEQY
TRBV18	TRBJ1-5	ASSPGTGRGQPQH
TRBV11-2	TRBJ2-2	ASSRGWALTNTGELF
TRBV11-2	NA	ASSQGTGAYEQY
TRBV2	TRBJ1-3	ASRTQTGFGNTIY
TRBV29-1	TRBJ2-3	SVVSGSRVTRDTQY
TRBV9	TRBJ1-2	ASTGGQGFFGYT
TRBV7-9	TRBJ1-1	ASSIWERGAEAF
TRBV6-5	TRBJ1-2	ASRLDSGNYGYT
TRBV27	TRBJ2-2	ASSFGTVNTGELF
TRBV7-9	TRBJ1-2	ASSLEFAPHGYT
TRBV4-2	TRBJ2-4	ASSLPSLAGGAVKNIQY
TRBV14	NA	ASSLLRTSAYEQY
TRBV5-1	TRBJ1-6	ASTSGDDNSPLH
TRBV5-5	TRBJ1-5	ASSPGDQPQH
TRBV6-6	TRBJ1-1	ASRYTGDDTEAF
TRBV11-3	TRBJ2-1	ASSPRAYSYNEQF
TRBV10-3	TRBJ2-5	AISESLVVTMETQY
TRBV7-9	TRBJ2-1	ASSSSPLAGEYNEQF
TRBV29-1	TRBJ2-5	SVDWTREETQY
TRBV19	TRBJ2-1	ASSGAARGEQF
TRBV19	TRBJ2-3	ASSALRWPTDTQY
TRBV2	TRBJ2-5	ASSVEPRETQY
TRBV5-1	TRBJ1-1	ASSLEGSNTEAF